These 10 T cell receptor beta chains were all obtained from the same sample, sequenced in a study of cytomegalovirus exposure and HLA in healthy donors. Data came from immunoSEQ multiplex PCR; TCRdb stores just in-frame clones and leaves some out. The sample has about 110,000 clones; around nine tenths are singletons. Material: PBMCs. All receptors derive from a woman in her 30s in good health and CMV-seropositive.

The CDR3 protein is CASSPAETNEQYF. The CDR3 nucleotides read TGTGCCAGCAGCCCGGCGGAGACGAACGAGCAGTACTTC. This chain uses TRBV7-9 with TRBJ2-7; D is ambiguous. Germline-derived CDR1 and CDR2 are SEHNR and FQNEAQ (reference sequence). The CDR3 contains 13 residues. The V end was cut by 5 bases, the J end by 5 bases, with 13 bases between.

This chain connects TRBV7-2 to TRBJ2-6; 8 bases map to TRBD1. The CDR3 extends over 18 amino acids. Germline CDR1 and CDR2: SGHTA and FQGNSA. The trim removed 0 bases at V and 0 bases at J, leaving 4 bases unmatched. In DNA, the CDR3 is TGTGCCAGCAGCTTAGCCGGGACAGGCAGCTCTGGGGCCAACGTCCTGACTTTC. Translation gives CASSLAGTGSSGANVLTF.

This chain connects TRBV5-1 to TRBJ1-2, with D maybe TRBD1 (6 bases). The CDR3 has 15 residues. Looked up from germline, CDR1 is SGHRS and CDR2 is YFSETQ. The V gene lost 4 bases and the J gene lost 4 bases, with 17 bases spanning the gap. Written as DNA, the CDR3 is TGCGCCAGCAGCCCTTACAGGGCCTCTGGCTATGGCTACACCTTC. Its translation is CASSPYRASGYGYTF.

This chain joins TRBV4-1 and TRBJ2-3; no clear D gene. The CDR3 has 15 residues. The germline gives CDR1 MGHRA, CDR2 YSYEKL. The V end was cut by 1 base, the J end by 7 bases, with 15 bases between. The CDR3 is CASSQGLGDSYTQYF. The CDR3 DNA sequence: TGCGCCAGCAGCCAAGGCTTGGGTGACTCATATACGCAGTATTTT.

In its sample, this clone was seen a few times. CDR3: CASSLIGGMGADNQPQHF. The DNA of the CDR3 is TGTGCCAGCAGCTTAATTGGAGGGATGGGAGCAGACAATCAGCCCCAGCATTTT. The chain carries TRBV7-8 and TRBJ1-5; D is unclear. Germline V lookup: CDR1 SGHVS, CDR2 FQNEAQ. This CDR3 spans 18 amino acids. V was clipped by 2 bases and J by 3 bases, with 20 bases between them.

CDR3 protein: CASSLKGLAERTGELFF. In nucleotides, the CDR3 is TGCGCCAGCAGCTTGAAGGGACTAGCGGAACGAACCGGGGAGCTGTTTTTT. This chain links TRBV5-1 with TRBJ2-2, with TRBD2 identical over 11 bases. J gave up 5 bases and V 1 base, and 7 bases lay outside the gene matches. CDR3 size: 17 residues. CDR1 and CDR2 from the germline V gene are SGHRS and YFSETQ. The full variable domain, with the rest looked up from reference TRBV5-1 and TRBJ2-2, is KAGVTQTPRYLIKTRGQQVTLSCSPISGHRSVSWYQQTPGQGLQFLFEYFSETQRNKGNFPGRFSGRQFSNSRSEMNVSTLELGDSALYLCASSLKGLAERTGELFFGEGSRLTVL.

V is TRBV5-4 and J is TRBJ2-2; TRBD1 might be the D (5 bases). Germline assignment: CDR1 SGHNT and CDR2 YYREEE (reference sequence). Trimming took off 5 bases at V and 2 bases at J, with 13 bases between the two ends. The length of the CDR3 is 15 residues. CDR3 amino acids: CASRSTRTNTGELFF. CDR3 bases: TGTGCCAGCAGAAGCACGAGGACAAACACCGGGGAGCTGTTTTTT. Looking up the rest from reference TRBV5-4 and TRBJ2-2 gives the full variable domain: ETGVTQSPTHLIKTRGQQVTLRCSSQSGHNTVSWYQQALGQGPQFIFQYYREEENGRGNFPPRFSGLQFPNYSSELNVNALELDDSALYLCASRSTRTNTGELFFGEGSRLTVL.

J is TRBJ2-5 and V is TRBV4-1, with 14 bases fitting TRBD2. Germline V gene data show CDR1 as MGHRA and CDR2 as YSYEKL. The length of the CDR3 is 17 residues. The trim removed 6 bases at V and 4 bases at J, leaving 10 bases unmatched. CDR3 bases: TGCGCCAGCAGTCTGGGACTAGCGGGAGATAGGGTAGAGACCCAGTACTTC. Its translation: CASSLGLAGDRVETQYF.

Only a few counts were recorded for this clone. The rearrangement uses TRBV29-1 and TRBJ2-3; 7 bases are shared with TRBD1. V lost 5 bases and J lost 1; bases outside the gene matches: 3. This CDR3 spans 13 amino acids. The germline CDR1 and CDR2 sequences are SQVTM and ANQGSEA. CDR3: CSVRQGGTDTQYF. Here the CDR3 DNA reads TGCAGCGTTCGACAGGGAGGCACAGATACGCAGTATTTT.

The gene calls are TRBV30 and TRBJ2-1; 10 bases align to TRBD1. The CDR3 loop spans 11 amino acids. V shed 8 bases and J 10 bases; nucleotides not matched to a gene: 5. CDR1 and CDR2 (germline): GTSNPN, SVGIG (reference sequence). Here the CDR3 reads CATGTGVEQFF. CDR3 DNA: TGTGCCACCGGGACAGGGGTCGAGCAGTTCTTC. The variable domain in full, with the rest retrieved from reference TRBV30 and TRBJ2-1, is SQTIHQWPATLVQPVGSPLSLECTVEGTSNPNLYWYRQAAGRGLQLLFYSVGIGQISSEVPQNLSASRPQDRQFILSSKKLLLSDSGFYLCATGTGVEQFFGPGTRLTVL.